This TCR beta chain was observed in a study of shared clonotypes between healthy human individuals. In the study overall: Each donor's CD4 naive and CD4 memory cells filled three plates apiece, CD8 naive two, and CD8 memory one. Notes on the study in general: Tissues were not sampled, only blood, and their repertoires likely differ.

Using immunoSEQ multiplex PCR, the repertoire was profiled, and TCRdb retains in-frame clones only, with some absent. The sample lists about 1 million clones; approximately 76% were seen once. This CDR3 has 14 residues. CDR1 and CDR2 (germline): MRHNA, SNTAGT. V was pared by 5 bases and J by 1 base, with 4 bases of the junction left unmatched. About this clone itself: Its antigen is as yet unknown.

The chain carries TRBV6-4 and TRBJ2-5, with TRBD2 identical over 7 bases. Sample: memory CD4+ T cells sorted from blood. Subset noted: CD45RA-negative fraction. This receptor was identified in a man aged 18 to 35 in good health. CDR3 loop: CASSRLASQETQYF. CDR3 DNA: TGTGCCAGCAGTAGACTAGCAAGCCAAGAGACCCAGTACTTC.